This T cell receptor beta chain was obtained from a study of regulatory T cells in long-lasting Graves disease. The sample's time point: newly diagnosed GD, antithyroid drugs for less than 3 months. Following extraction of RNA from PBMCs, that RNA was used to make the TCR library. Graves' disease diagnosis was established per American Thyroid Association guidelines. Sequencing libraries for TCR beta were prepared with iRepertoire HTBI primers and Arm-PCR of CDR3 regions. MiXCR, run by TCRdb on the multiplex PCR reads, gives a single entry per CDR3 protein. The table lists 600,000 to 650,000 distinct CDR3 sequences, roughly 15% of them singletons. The sample was also reused in another study, on T cells in Graves' hyperthyroidism and ophthalmopathy. That publication notes: Most clonotypes expanded in thyroid above 0.001 were likewise present in blood.

The receptor was derived from a woman in her twenties or thirties with Graves disease. Here the sequenced sample was peripheral blood mononuclear cells (PBMCs), taken at new diagnosis, from a patient treated with antithyroid drugs.

The CDR3 protein is CASSILGPGELFF. For the CDR3, the DNA is TGTGCCAGTAGTATATTGGGTCCCGGGGAGCTGTTTTTT. The chain carries TRBV19 and TRBJ2-2; no clear D gene. CDR3 size: 13 residues. Germline assignment: CDR1 LNHDA and CDR2 SQIVND (reference sequence). V lost 2 bases to trimming and J lost 6 bases, with 7 bases between them.